The present T cell receptor (beta chain) was sequenced within a study of early T cells in non-severe SARS-CoV-2 infection (TCRdb year 2021). Broadly, across the study: Because TCR sequencing relied on bulk RNA taken from unsorted whole blood, pairing of alpha and beta chains was not possible. Study-level results and caveats: Matching against VDJdb was skewed toward anti-spike CD8 responses, likely underestimated virus-specific expansions, and missed private and CD4 specificities.

This was a case-control study nested in a cohort of healthcare workers in London, UK, who had nasopharyngeal swab PCR tests and blood samples taken every week. Healthcare workers were recruited during the week of the UK lockdown, between 23 and 31 March 2020, and followed weekly for up to 16 weeks. This clonotype occurred a few times. The antigen it binds to is not known. Nothing much larger sits one base from this clone, and base qualities are not available. At the junction V is shortened by 6 bases and J by 7 bases, with 15 bases in between. CDR3 length: 13 amino acids, cysteine to phenylalanine. CDR3 DNA only is kept here, 39 bases in frame from base 1. CDR1 and CDR2 are drawn from the germline V gene: SGHTA, FQGNSA. The library was generated by 5' RACE. TCRdb names NextSeq 500 as the instrument used. In the TCR library protocol, unique molecular identifiers were attached to individual cDNA molecules to correct for PCR bias and sequencing error. Both TCR alpha and beta chains were sequenced, and tight co-correlation was observed between alpha and beta sequence abundances in each sample. Turning to the authors' computational methods: Decombinator V4 was used to annotate the V gene, J gene and CDR3 of the TCR sequences. Expanded TCRs were defined as changing significantly between any two time points under a Poisson model with p below 0.0001. TCR abundances were normalised to the total number of TCRs sequenced per sample and expressed as counts per million. MAIT TCRs were defined by TRAV1-2 paired with TRAJ12, TRAJ20 or TRAJ33, and iNKT TCRs by TRAV10 paired with TRAJ18. VDJdb, accessed 1 November 2021, was searched for CMV, EBV and SARS-CoV-2 annotated TCRs, excluding TCRs annotated for multiple antigens. Through fastp at Q25 and MiXCR, TCRdb rebuilt clones from the public reads, retaining in-frame beta chains. For every CDR3 protein sequence, its rows merge into one entry that carries the most common genes and DNA. These V and J calls rely on TCRdb rather than the paper's analysis. This sample lists 84,000 or so distinct CDR3 sequences; around an eighth were detected once. Less than 3% of the sample comes from the top ten.

Source material: whole blood. This sequence was found in an adult who was a healthcare worker with PCR-confirmed SARS-CoV-2 infection or an uninfected control (not recorded which). The rearranged segments are TRBV7-2 and TRBJ1-1; TRBD1 might be the D gene, on 6 matching bases. Here is the DNA: TGTGCCAGCAGAAAGACGGACAGCCATGAAGCTTTCTTT. The translation is CASRKTDSHEAFF.